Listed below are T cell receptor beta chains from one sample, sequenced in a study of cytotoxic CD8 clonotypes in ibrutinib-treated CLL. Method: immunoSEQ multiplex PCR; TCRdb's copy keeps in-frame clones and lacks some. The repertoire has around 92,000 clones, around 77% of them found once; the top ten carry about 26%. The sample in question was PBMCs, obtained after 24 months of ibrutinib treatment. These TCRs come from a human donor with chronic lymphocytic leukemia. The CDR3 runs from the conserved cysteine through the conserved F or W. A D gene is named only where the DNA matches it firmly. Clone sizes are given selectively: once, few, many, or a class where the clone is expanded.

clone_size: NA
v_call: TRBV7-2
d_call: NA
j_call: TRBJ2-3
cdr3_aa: CASSLAGVGLTDTQYF
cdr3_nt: TGTGCCAGCAGCTTAGCGGGAGTAGGTTTAACAGATACGCAGTATTTT

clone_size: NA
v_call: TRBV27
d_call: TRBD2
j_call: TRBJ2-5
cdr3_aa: CASSRSGLALETQYF
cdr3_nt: TGTGCCAGCAGTCGTTCGGGACTAGCTCTAGAGACCCAGTACTTC

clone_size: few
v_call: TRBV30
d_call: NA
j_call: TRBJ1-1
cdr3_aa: CAWSPGYTEAFF
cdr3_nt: TGTGCCTGGAGTCCGGGGTACACTGAAGCTTTCTTT

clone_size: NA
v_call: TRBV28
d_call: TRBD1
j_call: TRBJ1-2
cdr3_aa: CASTMGTVSYGYTF
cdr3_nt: TGTGCCAGCACCATGGGGACAGTCAGCTATGGCTACACCTTC

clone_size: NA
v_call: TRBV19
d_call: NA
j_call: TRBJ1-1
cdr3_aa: CASSIRSRDTEAFF
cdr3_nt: TGTGCCAGTAGTATTAGGTCCAGGGACACTGAAGCTTTCTTT

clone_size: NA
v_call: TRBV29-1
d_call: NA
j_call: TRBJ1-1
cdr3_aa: CSVIRGMNTEAFF
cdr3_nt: TGCAGCGTTATAAGGGGCATGAACACTGAAGCTTTCTTT

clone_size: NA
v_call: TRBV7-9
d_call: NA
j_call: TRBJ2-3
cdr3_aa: CASSLMGSTDTQYF
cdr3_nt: TGTGCCAGCAGCTTGATGGGCAGCACAGATACGCAGTATTTT

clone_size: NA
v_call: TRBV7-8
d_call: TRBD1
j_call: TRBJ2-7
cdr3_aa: CASSNIRRQGAFSEQYF
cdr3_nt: TGTGCCAGCAGTAATATCCGCCGACAGGGGGCCTTTAGCGAGCAGTACTTC

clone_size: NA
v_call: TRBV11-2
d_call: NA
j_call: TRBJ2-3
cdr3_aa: CASSLSQSRSERKYF
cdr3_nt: TGTGCCAGCAGCTTATCTCAGTCCCGTAGCGAGCGCAAGTATTTT

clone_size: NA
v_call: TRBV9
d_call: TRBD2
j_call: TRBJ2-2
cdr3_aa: CASSVSLAGGLTGELFF
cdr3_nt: TGTGCCAGCAGCGTAAGTCTCGCGGGAGGACTCACCGGGGAGCTGTTTTTT

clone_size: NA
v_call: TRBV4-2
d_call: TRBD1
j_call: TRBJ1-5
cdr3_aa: CASSQDSGQISNQPQHF
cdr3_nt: TGTGCCAGCAGCCAAGATTCGGGACAGATTAGCAATCAGCCCCAGCATTTT

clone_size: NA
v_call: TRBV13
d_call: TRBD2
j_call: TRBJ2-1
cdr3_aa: CASSYAAGGDNEQFF
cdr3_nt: TGTGCCAGCAGTTACGCAGCGGGAGGAGACAATGAGCAGTTCTTC

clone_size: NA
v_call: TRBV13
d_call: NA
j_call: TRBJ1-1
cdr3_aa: CASSLSRNTEAFF
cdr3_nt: TGTGCCAGCAGCTTATCTAGGAACACTGAAGCTTTCTTT

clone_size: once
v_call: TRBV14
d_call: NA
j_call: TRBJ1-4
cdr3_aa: CASSQDRLKLFF
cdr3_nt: TGTGCCAGCAGCCAAGATCGCCTAAAACTGTTTTTT